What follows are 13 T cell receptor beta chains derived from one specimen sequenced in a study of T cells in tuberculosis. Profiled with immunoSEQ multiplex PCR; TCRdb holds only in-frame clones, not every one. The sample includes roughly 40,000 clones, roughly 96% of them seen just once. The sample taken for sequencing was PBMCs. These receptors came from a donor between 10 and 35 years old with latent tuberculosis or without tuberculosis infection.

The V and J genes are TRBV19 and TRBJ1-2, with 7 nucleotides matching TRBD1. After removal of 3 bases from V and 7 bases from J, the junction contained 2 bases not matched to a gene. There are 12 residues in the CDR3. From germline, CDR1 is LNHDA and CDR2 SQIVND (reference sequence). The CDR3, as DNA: TGTGCCAGTAGTATTAAGGGGGCTGGCTACACCTTC. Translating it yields CASSIKGAGYTF. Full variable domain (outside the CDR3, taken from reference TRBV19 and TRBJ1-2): DGGITQSPKYLFRKEGQNVTLSCEQNLNHDAMYWYRQDPGQGLRLIYYSQIVNDFQKGDIAEGYSVSREKKESFPLTVTSAQKNPTAFYLCASSIKGAGYTFGSGTRLTVV.

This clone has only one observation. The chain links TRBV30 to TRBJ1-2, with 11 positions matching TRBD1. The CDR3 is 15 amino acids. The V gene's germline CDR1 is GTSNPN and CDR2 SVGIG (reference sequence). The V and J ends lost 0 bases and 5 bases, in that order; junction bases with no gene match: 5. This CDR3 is CAWSVGTGGWYGYTF. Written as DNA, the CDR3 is TGTGCCTGGAGTGTGGGGACAGGGGGTTGGTATGGCTACACCTTC.

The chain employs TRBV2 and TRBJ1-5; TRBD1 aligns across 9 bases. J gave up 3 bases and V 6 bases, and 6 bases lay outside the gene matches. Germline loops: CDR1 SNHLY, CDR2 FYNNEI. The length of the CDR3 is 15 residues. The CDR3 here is CASRRGQGNNQPQHF. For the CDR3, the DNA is TGTGCCAGCAGGCGGGGACAGGGCAACAATCAGCCCCAGCATTTT.

Here the CDR3 reads CASSPPLDRGFYNSPLHF. DNA for the CDR3: TGTGCCAGCAGTCCCCCCTTGGACAGGGGATTCTATAATTCACCCCTCCACTTT. V is TRBV28 and J is TRBJ1-6, with 9 bases that match TRBD1. The CDR3 runs to 18 residues. Germline V CDR1 and CDR2: MDHEN, SYDVKM. Trimming cost V 5 bases and J 3 bases; bases outside gene matches: 11.

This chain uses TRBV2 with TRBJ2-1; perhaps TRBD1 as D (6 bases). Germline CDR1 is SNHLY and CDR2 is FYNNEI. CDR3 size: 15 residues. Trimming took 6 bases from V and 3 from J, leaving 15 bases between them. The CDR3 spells CASSQDRQDYNEQFF. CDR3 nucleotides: TGTGCCAGCAGCCAAGACAGGCAAGACTACAATGAGCAGTTCTTC.

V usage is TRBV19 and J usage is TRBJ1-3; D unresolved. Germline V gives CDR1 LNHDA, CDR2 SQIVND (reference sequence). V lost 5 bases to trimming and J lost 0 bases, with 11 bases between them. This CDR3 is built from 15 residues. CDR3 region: CASSGASYSGNTIYF. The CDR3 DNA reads TGTGCCAGTAGTGGAGCCTCCTACTCTGGAAACACCATATATTTT. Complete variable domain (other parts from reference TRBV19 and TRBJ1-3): DGGITQSPKYLFRKEGQNVTLSCEQNLNHDAMYWYRQDPGQGLRLIYYSQIVNDFQKGDIAEGYSVSREKKESFPLTVTSAQKNPTAFYLCASSGASYSGNTIYFGEGSWLTVV.

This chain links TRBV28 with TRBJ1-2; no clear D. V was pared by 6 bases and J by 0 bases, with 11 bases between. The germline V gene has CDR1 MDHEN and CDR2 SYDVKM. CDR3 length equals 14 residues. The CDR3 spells CASRAPGTNYGYTF. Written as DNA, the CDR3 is TGTGCCAGCAGGGCTCCCGGGACTAACTATGGCTACACCTTC.

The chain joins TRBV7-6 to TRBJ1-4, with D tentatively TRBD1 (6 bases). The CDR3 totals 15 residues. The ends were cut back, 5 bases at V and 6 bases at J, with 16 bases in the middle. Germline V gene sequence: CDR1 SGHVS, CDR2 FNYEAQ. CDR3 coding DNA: TGTGCCAGCAGCGATCAGCAGGGGTGGGATGAAAAACTGTTTTTT. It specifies CASSDQQGWDEKLFF.

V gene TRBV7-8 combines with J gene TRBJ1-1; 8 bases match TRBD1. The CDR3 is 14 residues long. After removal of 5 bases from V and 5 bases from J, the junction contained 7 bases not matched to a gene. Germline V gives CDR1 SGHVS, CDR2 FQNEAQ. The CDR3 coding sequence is TGTGCCAGCAGCCTCCGAGACAGGGGAACTGAAGCTTTCTTT. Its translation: CASSLRDRGTEAFF. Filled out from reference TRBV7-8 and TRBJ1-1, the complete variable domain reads GAGVSQSPRYKVAKRGQDVALRCDPISGHVSLFWYQQALGQGPEFLTYFQNEAQLDKSGLPSDRFFAERPEGSVSTLKIQRTQQEDSAVYLCASSLRDRGTEAFFGQGTRLTVV.

Written as DNA, the CDR3 is TGTGCCAGCACCACACAACAGGGTACAATAGGTCACGAGCAGTACTTC. Translation gives CASTTQQGTIGHEQYF. The chain uses TRBV7-8 and TRBJ2-7, with D perhaps matching TRBD1 (6 bases). The germline V gene encodes CDR1 SGHVS and CDR2 FQNEAQ. Trimming left V 7 bases short and J 5 bases short, with 24 bases between. This CDR3 has 16 residues.

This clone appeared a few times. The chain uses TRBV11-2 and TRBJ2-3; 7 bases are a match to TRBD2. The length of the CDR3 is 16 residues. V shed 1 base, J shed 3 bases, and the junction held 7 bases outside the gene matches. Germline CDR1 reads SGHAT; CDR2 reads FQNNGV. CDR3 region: CASSLAGGGITDTQYF. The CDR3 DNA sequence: TGTGCCAGCAGCTTAGCCGGCGGGGGTATAACAGATACGCAGTATTTT.

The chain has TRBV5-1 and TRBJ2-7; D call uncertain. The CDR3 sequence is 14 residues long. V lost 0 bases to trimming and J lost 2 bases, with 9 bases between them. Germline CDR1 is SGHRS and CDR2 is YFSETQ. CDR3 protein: CASSLGRSTYEQYF. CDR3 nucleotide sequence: TGCGCCAGCAGCTTGGGCAGGTCCACCTACGAGCAGTACTTC.

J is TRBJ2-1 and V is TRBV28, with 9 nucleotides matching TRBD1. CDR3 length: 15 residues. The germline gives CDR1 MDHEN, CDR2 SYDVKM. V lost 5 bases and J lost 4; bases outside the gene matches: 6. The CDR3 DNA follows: TGTGCCAGCAGTAAACAGGGGGCAGGATACAATGAGCAGTTCTTC. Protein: CASSKQGAGYNEQFF.